This T cell receptor beta chain is from a study of OX40 agonist ivuxolimab in advanced cancers. Sequencing used immunoSEQ multiplex PCR; TCRdb keeps in-frame clones, though not all of them. Of 40,000 or so clones in the sample, approximately 86% were seen once. The CDR3 totals 17 residues. Germline V gene data show CDR1 as MGHDK and CDR2 as SYGVNS. V was pared by 4 bases and J by 0 bases, with 16 bases between. The chain employs TRBV25-1 and TRBJ2-1; TRBD2 is a possible D gene (6 bases). This TCR was sampled from an adult with an advanced solid tumor such as melanoma, head and neck, liver or kidney cancer. The material was CD4+ or CD8+ T cells sorted from blood, obtained in a trial of the OX40 agonist ivuxolimab. CDR3 nucleotides: TGTGCCAGCAGTGTAGGGACTTCCCCTAGCTCCTACAATGAGCAGTTCTTC. Translated, it gives CASSVGTSPSSYNEQFF.